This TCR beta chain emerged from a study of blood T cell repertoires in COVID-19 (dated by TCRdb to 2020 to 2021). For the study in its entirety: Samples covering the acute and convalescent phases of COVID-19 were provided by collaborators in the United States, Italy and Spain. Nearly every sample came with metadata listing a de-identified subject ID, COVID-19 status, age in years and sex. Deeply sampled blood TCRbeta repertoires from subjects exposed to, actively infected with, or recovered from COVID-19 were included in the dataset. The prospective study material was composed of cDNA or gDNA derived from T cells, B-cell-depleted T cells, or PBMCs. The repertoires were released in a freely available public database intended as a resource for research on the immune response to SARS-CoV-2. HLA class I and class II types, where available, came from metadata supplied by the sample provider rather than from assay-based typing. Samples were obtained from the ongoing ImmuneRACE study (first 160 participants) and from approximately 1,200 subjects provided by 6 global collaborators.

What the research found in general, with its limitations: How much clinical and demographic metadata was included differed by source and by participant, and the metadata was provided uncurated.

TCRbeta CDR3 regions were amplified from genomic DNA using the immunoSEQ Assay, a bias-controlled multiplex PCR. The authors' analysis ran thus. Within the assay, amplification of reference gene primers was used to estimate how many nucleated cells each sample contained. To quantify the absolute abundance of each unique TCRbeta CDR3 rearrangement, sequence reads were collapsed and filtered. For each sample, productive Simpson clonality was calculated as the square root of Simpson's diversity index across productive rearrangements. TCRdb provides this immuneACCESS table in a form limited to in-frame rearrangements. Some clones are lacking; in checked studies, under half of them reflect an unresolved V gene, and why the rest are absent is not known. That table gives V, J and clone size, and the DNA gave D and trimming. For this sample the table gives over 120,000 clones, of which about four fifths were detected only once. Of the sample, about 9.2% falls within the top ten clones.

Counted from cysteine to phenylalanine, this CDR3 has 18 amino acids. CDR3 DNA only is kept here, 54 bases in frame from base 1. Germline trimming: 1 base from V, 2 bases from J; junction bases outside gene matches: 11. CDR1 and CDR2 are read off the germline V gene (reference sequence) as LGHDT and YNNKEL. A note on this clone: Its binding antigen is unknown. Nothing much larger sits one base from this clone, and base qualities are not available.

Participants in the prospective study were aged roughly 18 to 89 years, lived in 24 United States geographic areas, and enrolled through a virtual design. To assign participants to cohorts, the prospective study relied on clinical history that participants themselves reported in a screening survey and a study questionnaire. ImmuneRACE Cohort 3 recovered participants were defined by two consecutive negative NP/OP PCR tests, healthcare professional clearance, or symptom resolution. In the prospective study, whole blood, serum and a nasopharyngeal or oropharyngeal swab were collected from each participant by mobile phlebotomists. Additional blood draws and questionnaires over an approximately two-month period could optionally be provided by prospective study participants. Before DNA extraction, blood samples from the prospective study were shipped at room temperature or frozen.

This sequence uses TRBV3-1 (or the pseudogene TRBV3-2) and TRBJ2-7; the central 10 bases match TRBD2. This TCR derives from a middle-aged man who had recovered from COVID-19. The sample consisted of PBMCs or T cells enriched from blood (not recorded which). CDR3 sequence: CASSQAQPGTSVTYEQYF. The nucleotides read TGTGCCAGCAGCCAAGCCCAACCGGGGACTAGCGTCACCTACGAGCAGTACTTC.